A single TCR beta chain is shown here with its context. The antigen remains undetermined. Per germline, CDR1 SGHRS and CDR2 YFSETQ. CDR3 size: 17 residues. Germline trimming cut 4 bases from V and 3 bases from J; bases unmatched to any gene: 12. These data are taken from a study of cytomegalovirus exposure and HLA in healthy donors. Turning to the study itself: An early release of data contained 75 million to 100 million unique TCRs, which came from HLA-typed donors.

Study results and limitations: A later analysis revealed that TCR association rates differed between HLA loci, peaking at DRB1 and bottoming out at HLA-C. A list of roughly 180 TCR beta chains associated with cytomegalovirus was given.

PCR primers comprised 60 Vbeta and 13 Jbeta primers. Generated by immunoSEQ multiplex PCR, the TCRdb table keeps only in-frame clones and is missing some. Among about 170,000 clones listed, 62% were seen once. The sequencing sample was made of PBMCs. This receptor was taken from a man aged 35 to 55 in good health and CMV-seronegative. V gene TRBV5-1 combines with J gene TRBJ1-1; the match to TRBD1 covers 10 bases. This CDR3 is CASSKVGTGDWDTEAFF. The CDR3 DNA follows: TGCGCCAGCAGCAAAGTGGGGACAGGGGATTGGGACACTGAAGCTTTCTTT.